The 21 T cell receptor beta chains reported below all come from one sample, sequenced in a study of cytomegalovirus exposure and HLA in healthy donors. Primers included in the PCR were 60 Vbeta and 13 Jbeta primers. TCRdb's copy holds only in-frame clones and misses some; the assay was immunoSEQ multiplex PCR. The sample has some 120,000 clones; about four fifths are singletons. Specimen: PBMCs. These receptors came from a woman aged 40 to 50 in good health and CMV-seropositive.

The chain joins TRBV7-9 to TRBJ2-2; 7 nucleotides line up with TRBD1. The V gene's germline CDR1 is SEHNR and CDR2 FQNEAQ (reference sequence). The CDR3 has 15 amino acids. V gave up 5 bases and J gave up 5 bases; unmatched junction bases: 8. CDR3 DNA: TGTGCCAGCAGCAGAGAGTCACAGGGGACCGGGGAGCTGTTTTTT. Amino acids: CASSRESQGTGELFF.

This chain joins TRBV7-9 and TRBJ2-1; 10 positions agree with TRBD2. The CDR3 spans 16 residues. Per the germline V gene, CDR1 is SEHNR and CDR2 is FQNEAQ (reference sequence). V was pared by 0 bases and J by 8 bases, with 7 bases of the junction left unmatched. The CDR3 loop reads CASSLAASGSIDEQFF. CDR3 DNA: TGTGCCAGCAGCTTAGCGGCTAGCGGGAGTATTGATGAGCAGTTCTTC.

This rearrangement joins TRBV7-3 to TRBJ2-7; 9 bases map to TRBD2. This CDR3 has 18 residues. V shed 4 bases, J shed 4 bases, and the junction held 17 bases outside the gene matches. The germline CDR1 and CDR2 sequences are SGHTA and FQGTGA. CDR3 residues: CASSYTSVGSGSSYEQYF. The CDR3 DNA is TGTGCCAGCAGCTACACCAGTGTGGGTAGCGGGAGTTCGTACGAGCAGTACTTC.

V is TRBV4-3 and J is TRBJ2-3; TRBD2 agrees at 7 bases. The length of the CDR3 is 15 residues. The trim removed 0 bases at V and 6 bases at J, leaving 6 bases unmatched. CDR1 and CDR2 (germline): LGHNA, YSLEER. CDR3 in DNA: TGCGCCAGCAGCCAAGATTGGGGACTAAGGGATACGCAGTATTTT. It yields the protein CASSQDWGLRDTQYF.

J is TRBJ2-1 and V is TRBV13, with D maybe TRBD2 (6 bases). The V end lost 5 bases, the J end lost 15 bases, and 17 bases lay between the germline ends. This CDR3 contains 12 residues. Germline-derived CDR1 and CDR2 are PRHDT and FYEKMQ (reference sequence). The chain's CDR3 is CASSPRTSPGFF. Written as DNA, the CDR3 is TGTGCCAGCAGCCCCCGAACTAGCCCCGGGTTCTTC.

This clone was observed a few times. This CDR3 is CASSTRLAGPGNEQFF. The CDR3 DNA follows: TGTGCCAGCAGCACCCGACTAGCGGGACCGGGAAATGAGCAGTTCTTC. This chain links TRBV7-9 with TRBJ2-1, with 11 bases matching TRBD2. The CDR3 has 16 amino acids. Germline V gene lookup returns CDR1 SEHNR and CDR2 FQNEAQ (reference sequence). The trim removed 5 bases at V and 7 bases at J, leaving 10 bases unmatched.

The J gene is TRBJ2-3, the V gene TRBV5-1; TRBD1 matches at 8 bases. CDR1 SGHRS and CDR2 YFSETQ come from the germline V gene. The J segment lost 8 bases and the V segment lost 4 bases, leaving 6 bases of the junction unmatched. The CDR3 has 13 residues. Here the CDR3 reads CASSPMTGVTQYF. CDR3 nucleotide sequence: TGCGCCAGCAGCCCAATGACAGGGGTTACGCAGTATTTT.

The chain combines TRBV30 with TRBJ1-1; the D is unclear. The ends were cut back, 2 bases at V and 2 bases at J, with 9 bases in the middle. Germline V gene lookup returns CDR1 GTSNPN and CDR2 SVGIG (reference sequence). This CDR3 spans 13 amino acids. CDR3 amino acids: CAWSPRLNTEAFF. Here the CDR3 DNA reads TGTGCCTGGAGTCCCCGACTAAACACTGAAGCTTTCTTT.

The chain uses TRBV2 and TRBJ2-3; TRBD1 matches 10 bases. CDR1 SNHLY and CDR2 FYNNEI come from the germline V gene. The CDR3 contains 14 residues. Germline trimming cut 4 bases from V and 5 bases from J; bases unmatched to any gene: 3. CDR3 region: CASSGQGAGDTQYF. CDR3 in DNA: TGTGCCAGCAGTGGACAGGGGGCTGGAGATACGCAGTATTTT.

This chain's CDR3 is CASSSGGGNEKLFF. The CDR3 bases are TGCGCCAGCAGCTCGGGGGGAGGGAACGAAAAACTGTTTTTT. The chain recombines TRBV5-1 with TRBJ1-4; D possibly corresponds to TRBD1 (5 bases). Germline V CDR1 and CDR2: SGHRS, YFSETQ. V was pared by 3 bases and J by 8 bases, with 14 bases between. CDR3 length: 14 amino acids.

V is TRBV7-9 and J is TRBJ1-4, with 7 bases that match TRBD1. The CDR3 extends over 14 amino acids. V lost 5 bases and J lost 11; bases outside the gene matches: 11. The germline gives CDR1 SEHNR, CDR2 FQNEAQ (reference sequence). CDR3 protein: CASSLDRDRWKLFF. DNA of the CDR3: TGTGCCAGCAGCCTCGACAGGGATAGGTGGAAACTGTTTTTT. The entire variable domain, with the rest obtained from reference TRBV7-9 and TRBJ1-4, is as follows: DTGVSQNPRHKITKRGQNVTFRCDPISEHNRLYWYRQTLGQGPEFLTYFQNEAQLEKSRLLSDRFSAERPKGSFSTLEIQRTEQGDSAMYLCASSLDRDRWKLFFGSGTQLSVL.

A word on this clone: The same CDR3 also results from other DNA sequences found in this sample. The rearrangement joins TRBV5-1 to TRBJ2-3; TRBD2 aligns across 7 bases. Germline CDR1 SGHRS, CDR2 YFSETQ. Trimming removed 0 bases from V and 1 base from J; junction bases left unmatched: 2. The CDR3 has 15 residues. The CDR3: CASSLGTSGTDTQYF. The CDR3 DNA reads TGCGCCAGCAGCTTGGGTACTAGCGGCACAGATACGCAGTATTTT.

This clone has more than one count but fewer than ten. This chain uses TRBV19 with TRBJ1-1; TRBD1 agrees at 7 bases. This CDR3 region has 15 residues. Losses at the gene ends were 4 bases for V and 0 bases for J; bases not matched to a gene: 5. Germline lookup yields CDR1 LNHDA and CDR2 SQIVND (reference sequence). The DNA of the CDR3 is TGTGCCAGTAGTACCCGACAGGGAGTGAACACTGAAGCTTTCTTT. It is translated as CASSTRQGVNTEAFF.

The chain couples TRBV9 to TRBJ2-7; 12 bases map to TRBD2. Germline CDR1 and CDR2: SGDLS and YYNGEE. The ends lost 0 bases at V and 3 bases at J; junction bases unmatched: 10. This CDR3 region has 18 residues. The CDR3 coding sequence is TGTGCCAGCAGCGTAGGACTAGCGGGAGTAGGGCTCAACTACGAGCAGTACTTC. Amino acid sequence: CASSVGLAGVGLNYEQYF.

The CDR3 loop is CASSRSGGMSTYEQYF. CDR3 coding DNA: TGTGCCAGCAGTCGGAGCGGCGGGATGTCGACCTACGAGCAGTACTTC. This chain connects TRBV5-4 to TRBJ2-7, with a possible D match to TRBD2 (6 bases). Trimming left V 5 bases short and J 2 bases short, with 20 bases between. Per the germline V gene, CDR1 is SGHNT and CDR2 is YYREEE (reference sequence). CDR3 length: 16 residues.

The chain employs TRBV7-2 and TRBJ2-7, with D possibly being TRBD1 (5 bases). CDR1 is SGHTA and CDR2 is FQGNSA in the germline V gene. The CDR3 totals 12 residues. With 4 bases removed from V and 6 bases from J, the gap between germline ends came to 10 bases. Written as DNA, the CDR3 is TGTGCCAGCAGCTCGCTGACAGTCGAGCAGTACTTC. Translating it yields CASSSLTVEQYF.

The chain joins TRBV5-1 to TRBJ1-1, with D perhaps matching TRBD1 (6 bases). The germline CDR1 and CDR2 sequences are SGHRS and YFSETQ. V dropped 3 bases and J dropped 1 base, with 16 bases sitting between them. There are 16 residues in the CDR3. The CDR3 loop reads CASSSPVTTGNTEAFF. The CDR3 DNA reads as TGCGCCAGCAGCTCCCCCGTTACGACAGGGAACACTGAAGCTTTCTTT.

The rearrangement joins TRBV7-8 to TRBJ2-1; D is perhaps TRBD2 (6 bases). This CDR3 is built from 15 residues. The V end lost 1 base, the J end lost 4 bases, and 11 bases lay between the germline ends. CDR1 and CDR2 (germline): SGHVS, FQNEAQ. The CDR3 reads CASSLVSGPYNEQFF. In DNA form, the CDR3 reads TGTGCCAGCAGCTTAGTTAGCGGCCCTTACAATGAGCAGTTCTTC.

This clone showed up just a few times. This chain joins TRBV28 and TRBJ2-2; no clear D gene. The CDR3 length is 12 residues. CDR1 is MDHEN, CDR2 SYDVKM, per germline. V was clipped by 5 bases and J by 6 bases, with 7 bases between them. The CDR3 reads CASSPPAGELFF. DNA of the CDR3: TGTGCCAGCAGTCCCCCTGCCGGGGAGCTGTTTTTT.

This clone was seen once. CDR3 sequence (DNA): TGTGCCAGCAGTCAAATCGGGACAGGGCCCTACGAGCAGTACTTC. Amino acids: CASSQIGTGPYEQYF. The rearrangement links TRBV6-5 to TRBJ2-7; TRBD1 matches at 9 bases. Germline assignment: CDR1 MNHEY and CDR2 SVGAGI. This CDR3 has 15 residues. V trimming: 5 bases; J trimming: 2 bases; junction bases outside the gene matches: 7.

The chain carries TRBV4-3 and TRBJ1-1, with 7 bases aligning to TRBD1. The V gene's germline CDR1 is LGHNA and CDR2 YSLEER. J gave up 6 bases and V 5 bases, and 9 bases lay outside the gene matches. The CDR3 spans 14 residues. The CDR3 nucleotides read TGCGCCAGCAGCTTAGGGGGCCTGGTCTCTGAAGCTTTCTTT. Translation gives CASSLGGLVSEAFF.